This T cell receptor beta chain is from a study of T cells in Graves' hyperthyroidism and ophthalmopathy. Amplified TCR beta CDR3 regions derived from RNA transcripts. First-round RT-PCR targeting the TCR CDR3 was performed with the HTBI primer set. TCRdb reanalysed the multiplex PCR reads using MiXCR and keeps one entry per CDR3 protein. Among 530,000 or so distinct CDR3 sequences, about half were seen once, and the ten largest hold roughly 7.7%. This CDR3 region has 15 residues. V was trimmed by 11 bases and J by 5 bases, leaving 22 bases between them. The chain employs TRBV12-3 or TRBV12-4 and TRBJ1-3; the D gene is possibly TRBD1 (5 bases). The TCR originated in a woman aged 18-29 years with Graves' hyperthyroidism. Material: peripheral blood or thyroid tissue (not recorded which). The chain's CDR3 is CADRANTPERNTIYF. In nucleotides, the CDR3 is TGTGCCGACAGAGCAAACACCCCGGAACGAAACACCATATATTTT.